What follows is one T cell receptor beta chain and its context. What it binds is not known. V was shortened by 5 bases and J by 0 bases, with 12 bases between the two germline ends. Germline loops: CDR1 SGHVS, CDR2 FQNEAQ. The CDR3 is 15 amino acids. This specimen comes from a study of CD8+ T cells in alopecia areata. The treatment is: oral pan-JAK inhibitor, 5-10 mg twice daily. Following extraction, RNA underwent reverse transcription to cDNA, which served as the sequencing template. TCRdb keeps only in-frame clones here, not all; method: immunoSEQ multiplex PCR. The sample includes roughly 110,000 clones, around three fifths of them seen just once. Regarding the study as a whole: Mice showed clearer TCR sharing than patients did, a gap that was possibly HLA-related. In scalp samples, resident alphabeta T cells of normal skin are also sequenced. During tofacitinib treatment, many expanded lesional clones remained in scalp and blood.

V is TRBV7-8 and J is TRBJ2-3; D is undetermined. Sequences were derived from CD8+ T cells sorted from blood, sampled at week 24, from a patient treated with tofacitinib. This clonotype was sampled from a human donor with alopecia areata. The DNA for the CDR3 is TGTGCCAGCAGCCCTACCCTACCGAGCACAGATACGCAGTATTTT. The encoded protein is CASSPTLPSTDTQYF.